These 2 T cell receptor beta chains were sequenced from one sample in a study of Graves' ophthalmopathy and Graves' hyperthyroidism. Amplified TCR beta CDR3 regions were obtained using RNA transcripts as template. Second-round multiplex PCR came after a first-round RT-PCR that employed HTBI primers. TCRdb ran MiXCR on the multiplex PCR reads and lists one entry per CDR3 protein. The data show over a million distinct CDR3 sequences, about 40% seen once. The sequencing input was peripheral blood or thyroid tissue (not recorded which). The source is an adult man with Graves' hyperthyroidism.

V is TRBV11-2 and J is TRBJ1-2; the match to TRBD1 covers 7 bases. Germline values: CDR1 SGHAT, CDR2 FQNNGV. CDR3 size: 15 residues. Trimming took 6 bases from V and 5 from J; bases not matched to a gene: 12. For the CDR3, the DNA is TGTGCCAGCAGTTACCGACAGGGAGGGCTTTATGGCTACACCTTC. It is translated as CASSYRQGGLYGYTF.

In its sample, this clonotype was seen many times. The chain combines TRBV9 with TRBJ1-1; no definite D call. Trimming stripped 0 bases from V and 4 bases from J, with 10 bases between. Germline V CDR1 and CDR2: SGDLS, YYNGEE. The CDR3 is made up of 14 amino acids. DNA of the CDR3: TGTGCCAGCAGCGTAGCTTATGGTGGCACTGAAGCTTTCTTT. Protein product: CASSVAYGGTEAFF.